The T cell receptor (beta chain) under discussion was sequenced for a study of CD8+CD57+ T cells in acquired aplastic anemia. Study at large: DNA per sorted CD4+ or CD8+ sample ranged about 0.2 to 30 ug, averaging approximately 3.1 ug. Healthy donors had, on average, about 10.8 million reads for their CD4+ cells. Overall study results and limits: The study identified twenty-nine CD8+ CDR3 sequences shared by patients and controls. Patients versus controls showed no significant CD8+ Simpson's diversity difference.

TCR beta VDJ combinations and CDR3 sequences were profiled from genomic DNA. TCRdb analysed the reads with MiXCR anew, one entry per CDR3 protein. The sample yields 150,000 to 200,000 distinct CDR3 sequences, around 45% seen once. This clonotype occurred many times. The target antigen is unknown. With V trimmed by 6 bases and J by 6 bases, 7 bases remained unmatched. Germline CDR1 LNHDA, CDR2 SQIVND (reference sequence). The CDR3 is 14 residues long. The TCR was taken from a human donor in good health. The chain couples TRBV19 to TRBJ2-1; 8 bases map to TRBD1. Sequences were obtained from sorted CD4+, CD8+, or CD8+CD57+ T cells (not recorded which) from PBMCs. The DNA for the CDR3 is TGTGCCAGTAGGGCAGGGGGCTCGGGCAATGAGCAGTTCTTC. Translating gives CASRAGGSGNEQFF.